The next 16 T cell receptor beta chains were all read from a single sample in a study of T cell repertoires in cytomegalovirus infection. The antigens these receptors bind are not known. TCRdb ran MiXCR on the reads and lists one entry per CDR3 protein. The top ten clones hold roughly 19% of a sample with approximately 260,000 distinct CDR3 sequences, 22% of them seen once. The sequencing used cultured PBMCs, collected from culture after CMV antigen stimulation. The source of these receptors is a human donor in good health (CMV status not recorded). Some clones in this sample may be carry-over from other donors' samples.

In this sample, this clonotype turned up a few times. The chain recombines TRBV4-3 with TRBJ1-1; unclear D gene. CDR1 is LGHNA and CDR2 is YSLEER in the germline V gene. V lost 1 base to trimming and J lost 5 bases, with 14 bases between them. The CDR3 extends over 15 amino acids. The CDR3 here is CASSQVSGVGTEAFF. The CDR3 region has the DNA TGCGCCAGCAGCCAAGTATCCGGGGTAGGGACTGAAGCTTTCTTT.

The chain has TRBV10-3 and TRBJ1-4, with TRBD1 matching over 7 bases. Germline V gene data show CDR1 as ENHRY and CDR2 as SYGVKD. V lost 6 bases, J lost 8 bases, and 9 bases stayed unmatched. The CDR3 contains 14 residues. In nucleotides, the CDR3 is TGTGCCATCAGGGGGGACAGCGTCGGGGAAAAACTGTTTTTT. It codes for CAIRGDSVGEKLFF.

The J gene is TRBJ1-1, the V gene TRBV2; D is undetermined. The V gene's germline CDR1 is SNHLY and CDR2 FYNNEI. V was pared by 4 bases and J by 5 bases, with 11 bases between. The CDR3 contains 13 residues. The CDR3 region has the DNA TGTGCCAGCAGTGGTGCAGCGTCAACTGAAGCTTTCTTT. Translation: CASSGAASTEAFF.

The chain couples TRBV20-1 to TRBJ2-3; 12 bases are a match to TRBD2. Germline CDR1 is DFQATT and CDR2 is SNEGSKA (reference sequence). The CDR3 is 14 amino acids. V dropped 2 bases and J dropped 4; count of bases not matched to a gene: 1. The CDR3 region is CSARLAGGPDTQYF. DNA for the CDR3: TGCAGTGCTAGACTAGCGGGAGGGCCAGATACGCAGTATTTT.

The chain combines TRBV7-9 with TRBJ2-5; D possibly matches TRBD1 or TRBD2 (6 bases each). Germline CDR1 reads SEHNR; CDR2 reads FQNEAQ (reference sequence). Trimming removed 5 bases from V and 2 bases from J, with 15 bases in between. This CDR3 is 15 amino acids long. The CDR3 coding sequence is TGTGCCAGCAGCGGAGGGGGGAAGTATCAAGAGACCCAGTACTTC. It codes for CASSGGGKYQETQYF.

This clonotype was seen repeatedly, ten times or more. The chain recombines TRBV7-8 with TRBJ2-3, with a weak D call TRBD1 (6 bases). This CDR3 contains 13 residues. V dropped 6 bases and J dropped 6 bases, with 13 bases sitting between them. Germline assignment: CDR1 SGHVS and CDR2 FQNEAQ. DNA of the CDR3: TGTGCCAGCAGAAGAGGGACAAGCGATACGCAGTATTTT. Protein: CASRRGTSDTQYF.

This clonotype was observed a few times. The chain carries TRBV27 and TRBJ1-4, with TRBD1 matching 8 bases. This CDR3 has 17 amino acids. V gave up 3 bases and J gave up 5 bases; unmatched junction bases: 11. Looked up from germline, CDR1 is MNHEY and CDR2 is SMNVEV (reference sequence). CDR3 protein: CASSFVRGTGKNEKLFF. The CDR3 nucleotides are TGTGCCAGCAGTTTTGTTCGGGGGACAGGAAAAAATGAAAAACTGTTTTTT.

This clonotype has at least ten counts. This chain uses TRBV7-2 with TRBJ2-2, with D tentatively TRBD1 or TRBD2 (5 bases each). Deletions cut 5 bases from V and 8 bases from J, with 21 bases between. CDR1 SGHTA and CDR2 FQGNSA come from the germline V gene. The CDR3 sequence is 16 residues long. The CDR3 loop reads CASSPMGPSRRGELFF. The CDR3 DNA reads as TGTGCCAGCAGCCCGATGGGACCCTCCCGGAGGGGGGAGCTGTTTTTT.

V usage is TRBV27 and J usage is TRBJ2-1, with 10 nucleotides matching TRBD2. Germline loops: CDR1 MNHEY, CDR2 SMNVEV (reference sequence). The CDR3 runs 15 residues. Trimming took 7 bases from V and 7 from J; bases not matched to a gene: 10. CDR3 in amino acids: CASTKGLAPINEQFF. DNA for the CDR3: TGTGCCAGCACCAAGGGACTAGCGCCTATTAATGAGCAGTTCTTC.

Only a few counts were recorded for this clonotype. The J gene is TRBJ1-2, the V gene TRBV19, with D maybe TRBD1 (6 bases). Germline-derived CDR1 and CDR2 are LNHDA and SQIVND (reference sequence). The CDR3 sequence is 13 residues long. Trimming pared 4 bases from V and 4 bases from J, leaving 10 bases between. CDR3 sequence: CASSTGDTYGYTF. The CDR3 DNA reads as TGTGCCAGTAGTACAGGGGACACCTATGGCTACACCTTC.

V is TRBV6-2 or TRBV6-3 and J is TRBJ2-1; 7 nucleotides agree with TRBD2. This CDR3 has 15 residues. Per germline, CDR1 MNHEY and CDR2 SVGEGT. Trimming at V came to 7 bases and at J to 3 bases, leaving 9 bases not matched to a gene. For the CDR3, the DNA is TGTGCCAGCACTGTGGGGGGGGACTTCTACAATGAGCAGTTCTTC. Protein product: CASTVGGDFYNEQFF.

This clonotype was found many times. The V call is TRBV4-3, the J call TRBJ2-7; TRBD1 matches 8 bases. The CDR3 extends over 16 amino acids. V dropped 0 bases and J dropped 1; count of bases not matched to a gene: 5. CDR1 is LGHNA, CDR2 YSLEER, per germline. The CDR3 sequence: CASSQDRDRWSYEQYF. DNA of the CDR3: TGCGCCAGCAGCCAAGATCGGGACAGGTGGTCCTACGAGCAGTACTTC.

This clonotype has only a few counts. The chain joins TRBV7-2 to TRBJ2-1, with TRBD2 matching 8 bases. V shed 1 base and J 6 bases; nucleotides not matched to a gene: 5. Looked up from germline, CDR1 is SGHTA and CDR2 is FQGNSA. This CDR3 has 15 amino acids. The CDR3 loop reads CASSLGLALGNEQFF. In DNA, the CDR3 is TGTGCCAGCAGCTTAGGACTAGCGTTAGGCAATGAGCAGTTCTTC. The variable domain in full, completed from reference TRBV7-2 and TRBJ2-1, reads GAGVSQSPSNKVTEKGKDVELRCDPISGHTALYWYRQSLGQGLEFLIYFQGNSAPDKSGLPSDRFSAERTGGSVSTLTIQRTQQEDSAVYLCASSLGLALGNEQFFGPGTRLTVL.

There are a few counts of this clonotype. A read error may produce the germline difference seen at one junction end. This rearrangement joins TRBV27 to TRBJ1-1, with TRBD1 matching over 12 bases. Germline CDR1 reads MNHEY; CDR2 reads SMNVEV (reference sequence). CDR3 length equals 21 residues. The CDR3 loop is CASSFRRGQGAKGSENAEAFF. The CDR3 DNA reads as TGTGCCAGCAGTTTTAGACGGGGACAGGGGGCAAAAGGCTCCGAGAACGCTGAAGCTTTCTTT.

This clonotype was picked up one time. This rearrangement joins TRBV6-6 to TRBJ1-4; TRBD1 aligns across 8 bases. The germline V gene encodes CDR1 MNHNY and CDR2 SVGAGI (reference sequence). V shed 6 bases, J shed 8 bases, and the junction held 8 bases outside the gene matches. CDR3 length: 14 amino acids. The chain's CDR3 is CASSDRGGGEKLFF. CDR3 DNA: TGTGCCAGCAGCGACAGGGGAGGTGGCGAAAAACTGTTTTTT.

The chain links TRBV6-6 to TRBJ2-7, with TRBD1 matching 7 bases. This CDR3 region has 13 residues. The trim removed 6 bases at V and 7 bases at J, leaving 9 bases unmatched. Germline CDR1 is MNHNY and CDR2 is SVGAGI (reference sequence). CDR3 region: CASSSSQGREQYF. In DNA, the CDR3 is TGTGCCAGCAGCTCCTCACAGGGGCGGGAGCAGTACTTC.